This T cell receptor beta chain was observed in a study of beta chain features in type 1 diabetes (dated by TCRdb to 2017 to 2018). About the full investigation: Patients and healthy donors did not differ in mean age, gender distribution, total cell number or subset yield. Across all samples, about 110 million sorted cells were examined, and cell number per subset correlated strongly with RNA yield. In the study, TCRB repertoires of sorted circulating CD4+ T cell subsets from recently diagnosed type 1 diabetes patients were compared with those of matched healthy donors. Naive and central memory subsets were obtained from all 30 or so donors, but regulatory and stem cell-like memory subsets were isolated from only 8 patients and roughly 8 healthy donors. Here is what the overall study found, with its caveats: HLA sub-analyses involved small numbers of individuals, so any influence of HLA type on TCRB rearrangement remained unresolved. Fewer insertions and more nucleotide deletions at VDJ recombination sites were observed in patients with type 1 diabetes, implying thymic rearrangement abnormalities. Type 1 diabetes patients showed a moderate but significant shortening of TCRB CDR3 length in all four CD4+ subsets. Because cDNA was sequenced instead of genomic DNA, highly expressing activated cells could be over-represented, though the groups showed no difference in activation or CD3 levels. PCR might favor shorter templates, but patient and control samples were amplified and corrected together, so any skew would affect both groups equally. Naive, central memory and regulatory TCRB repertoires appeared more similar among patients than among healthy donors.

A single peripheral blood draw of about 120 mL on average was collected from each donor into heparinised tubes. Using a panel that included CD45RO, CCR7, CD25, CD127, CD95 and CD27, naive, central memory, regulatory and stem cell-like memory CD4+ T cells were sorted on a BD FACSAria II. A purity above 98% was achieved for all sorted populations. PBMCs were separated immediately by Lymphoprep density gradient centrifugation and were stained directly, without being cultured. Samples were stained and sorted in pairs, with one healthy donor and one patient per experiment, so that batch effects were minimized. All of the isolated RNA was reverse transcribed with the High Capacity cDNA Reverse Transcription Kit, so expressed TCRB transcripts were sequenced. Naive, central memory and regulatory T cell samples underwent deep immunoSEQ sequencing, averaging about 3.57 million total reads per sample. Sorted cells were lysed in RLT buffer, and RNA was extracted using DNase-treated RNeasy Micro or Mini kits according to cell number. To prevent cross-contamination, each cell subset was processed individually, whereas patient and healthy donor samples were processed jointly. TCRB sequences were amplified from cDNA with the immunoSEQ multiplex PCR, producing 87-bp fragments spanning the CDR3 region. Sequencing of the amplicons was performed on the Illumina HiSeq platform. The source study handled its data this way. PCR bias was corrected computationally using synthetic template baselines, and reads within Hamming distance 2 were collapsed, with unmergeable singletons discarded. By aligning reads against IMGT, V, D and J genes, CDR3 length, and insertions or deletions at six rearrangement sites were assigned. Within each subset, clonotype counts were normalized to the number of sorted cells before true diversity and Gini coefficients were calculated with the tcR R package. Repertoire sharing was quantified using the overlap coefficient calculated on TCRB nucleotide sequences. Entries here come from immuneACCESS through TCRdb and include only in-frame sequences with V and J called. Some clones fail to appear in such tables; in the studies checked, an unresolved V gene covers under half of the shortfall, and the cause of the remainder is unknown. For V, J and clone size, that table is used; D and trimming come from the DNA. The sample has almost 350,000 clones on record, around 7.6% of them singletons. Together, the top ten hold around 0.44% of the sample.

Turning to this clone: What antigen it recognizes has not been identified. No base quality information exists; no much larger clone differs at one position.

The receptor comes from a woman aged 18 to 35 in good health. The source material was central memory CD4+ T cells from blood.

The nucleotide sequence reads as follows: TGTGCCATCCGCAGAGGCCGCAACTATGGCTACACCTTC. Its product reads: CAIRRGRNYGYTF. The chain employs TRBV10-3 and TRBJ1-2, with the D gene not confidently named. CDR1 ENHRY and CDR2 SYGVKD were looked up in the germline V gene. From its cysteine to its phenylalanine, the CDR3 spans 13 amino acids. Solely the CDR3 DNA is kept, with 39 bases framed from the first base. The trim is 8 bases for V and 2 bases for J, with a gap of 12 bases between the germline ends.